Presented here are 32 T cell receptor beta chains from one specimen sequenced in a study of glioma-infiltrating T cells. Using RNA template, CDR3s of TCR alpha and beta were amplified with iRepertoire arm-PCR. MiXCR, run by TCRdb on the multiplex PCR reads, gives a single entry per CDR3 protein. The sample holds fewer than 55,000 distinct CDR3 sequences; approximately 20% are singletons and the top ten take more than 5.5%. Input material: glioma tissue, nonneoplastic brain tissue, or PBMCs (not recorded which). Receptors originate from a human donor with low-grade glioma or glioblastoma, undergoing nonglioma brain surgery, or in good health (not recorded which).

Worth noting for this clonotype: This sequence may be a read error, since a much larger clone differs from it by one base. This chain connects TRBV18 to TRBJ2-7; TRBD1 or TRBD2 may be the D gene (5 bases each). CDR3 length: 14 residues. In germline, CDR1 is KGHSH, CDR2 LQKENI. This CDR3 is CANSPRDVTYEQYF. The DNA for the CDR3 is TGTGCCAACTCACCCCGGGACGTAACCTACGAGCAGTACTTC.

The table lists this clonotype with many counts. This chain uses TRBV19 with TRBJ1-2; D perhaps matches TRBD1 (5 bases). V lost 3 bases to trimming and J lost 3 bases, with 5 bases between them. Germline assignment: CDR1 LNHDA and CDR2 SQIVND (reference sequence). This CDR3 contains 12 residues. In DNA form, the CDR3 reads TGTGCCAGTAGTATGACAGACTATGGCTACACCTTC. It encodes CASSMTDYGYTF.

Details on this clonotype: A much bigger clone sits one base away, suggesting this may be a read error. V gene TRBV12-3 or TRBV12-4 combines with J gene TRBJ2-1, with D perhaps TRBD1 (5 bases). V was trimmed by 9 bases and J by 9 bases, leaving 24 bases between them. The CDR3 totals 15 residues. The CDR3 DNA reads as TGTGCCAGGAGTATCAGGGCTAGTGCTACGAGTGAGCAGTTCTTC. This sequence encodes CARSIRASATSEQFF.

This clonotype has a count of ten or more. V is TRBV20-1 and J is TRBJ2-2; 7 bases are a match to TRBD2. There are 13 residues in the CDR3. The V gene's germline CDR1 is DFQATT and CDR2 SNEGSKA (reference sequence). V lost 5 bases and J lost 4; bases outside the gene matches: 4. CDR3: CSARTRTTGELFF. In DNA, the CDR3 is TGCAGTGCTCGGACTAGAACCACCGGGGAGCTGTTTTTT.

Concerning this clonotype itself: It may be a read error: a sequence one base away is much more abundant. This chain joins TRBV20-1 and TRBJ2-7; no reliable D call. The V gene lost 8 bases and the J gene lost 9 bases, with 23 bases spanning the gap. CDR3 length equals 13 residues. The germline CDR1 and CDR2 sequences are DFQATT and SNEGSKA (reference sequence). The CDR3 DNA is TGCAGTATAAAGAAGGCGCGGAAGAACGGGCAGTACTTC. Its protein product is CSIKKARKNGQYF.

In its sample, this clonotype is medium-sized. CDR3 region: CASKLTGKNQPQHF. The CDR3 region has the DNA TGTGCCAGCAAACTGACAGGTAAAAATCAGCCCCAGCATTTT. V is TRBV28 and J is TRBJ1-5; possibly TRBD1 for D (6 bases). CDR1 MDHEN and CDR2 SYDVKM come from the germline V gene. V was clipped by 7 bases and J by 4 bases, with 14 bases between them. This CDR3 is 14 amino acids long.

In regard to this clonotype: A read error may be the cause here, since a much bigger clone is one base away. This chain uses TRBV6-4 with TRBJ1-6; D is unresolved. Germline V gene sequence: CDR1 MRHNA, CDR2 SNTAGT. The CDR3 covers 13 residues. The CDR3 nucleotides are TGTGCCAGCAGTGAGGACTATAATTCACCCCTCCGCTTT. This codes for CASSEDYNSPLRF.

Note on this clonotype: A much larger clone differs by one base, so this may be a read error. The V and J genes are TRBV2 and TRBJ2-7; 9 bases align to TRBD1. Germline assignment: CDR1 SNHLY and CDR2 FYNNEI. The CDR3 runs 15 residues. The CDR3 loop is CASSKDRGGTYEQHF. The CDR3 DNA reads as TGTGCCAGCAGTAAGGACAGGGGTGGGACCTACGAGCAGCACTTC.

This clonotype was seen a few times. The rearrangement uses TRBV9 and TRBJ2-3, with unresolved D. Trimming left V 2 bases short and J 0 bases short, with 4 bases between. The germline V gene encodes CDR1 SGDLS and CDR2 YYNGEE. The CDR3 totals 13 residues. This CDR3 reads CASSVLSTDTQYF. The DNA of the CDR3 is TGTGCCAGCAGCGTTCTTAGCACAGATACGCAGTATTTT.

This clonotype was seen only a few times. This chain joins TRBV5-6 and TRBJ2-7; D unresolved. The CDR3 contains 14 residues. Trimming removed 2 bases from V and 5 bases from J, with 14 bases in between. The germline gives CDR1 SGHDT, CDR2 YYEEEE. The CDR3 DNA sequence: TGTGCCAGCAGCTTCGGAGACGCTCACCACGAGCAGTACGTC. It encodes CASSFGDAHHEQYV.

About this clonotype itself: A much larger clone differs by one base, so this may be a read error. The rearrangement uses TRBV19 and TRBJ2-7; perhaps TRBD1 as D (6 bases). Germline lookup yields CDR1 LNHDA and CDR2 SQIVND (reference sequence). The CDR3 consists of 13 residues. DNA for the CDR3: TGTGCCTGTAGTATCGACAGGACCTACGAGCAGTACTTC. Amino acids: CACSIDRTYEQYF.

Turning to this clonotype: A much larger clone differs from this one at a single base, so this may be a read error. This rearrangement joins TRBV4-1 to TRBJ2-2, with D maybe TRBD2 (6 bases). CDR3 length: 18 amino acids. Trimming shortened V by 3 bases and J by 0 bases, and 17 bases separated the two germline ends. Germline CDR1 reads MGHRA; CDR2 reads YSYEKL. The CDR3 nucleotides are TGCGCCAGCAGCCACGGCGGACTATCGGGAGCGAACACCGGGGAGCTGTTTTTT. Residues: CASSHGGLSGANTGELFF.

This clonotype showed up many times. The CDR3 reads CASTTGTSETQYF. Written as DNA, the CDR3 is TGTGCCAGCACCACCGGGACCTCGGAGACCCAGTACTTC. The chain employs TRBV7-9 and TRBJ2-5, with D perhaps given as TRBD1 or TRBD2 (5 bases each). The germline V gene has CDR1 SEHNR and CDR2 FQNEAQ (reference sequence). CDR3 size: 13 residues. Trimming removed 7 bases from V and 5 bases from J, with 14 bases in between.

As concerns this clonotype: This clone may be a read error of a much larger clone one base away. The chain links TRBV4-1 to TRBJ1-2; D gene ambiguous. The CDR3 has 18 amino acids. V lost 4 bases and J lost 9, with 30 bases in between. Germline V CDR1 and CDR2: MGHRA, YSYEKL. The CDR3 DNA reads TGCGCCAGCAGCCTCTCCTTCGGAACGGGCCGTATTCAAGATAGCTACACCTTC. This translates into CASSLSFGTGRIQDSYTF.

This clonotype was seen once. A single base separates this from a much larger clone, so it may be a read error. The chain employs TRBV7-9 and TRBJ1-1, with D possibly TRBD1 on 6 matching bases. Germline V gene lookup returns CDR1 SEHNR and CDR2 FQNEAQ (reference sequence). This CDR3 is 12 amino acids long. The CDR3 DNA follows: TGTGCCAGCAGATGGGGGGGCACTAAAGCTTTCTTT. Translation: CASRWGGTKAFF.

This clonotype occurred many times. The chain uses TRBV27 and TRBJ2-7, with 9 bases lining up with TRBD1. The CDR3 spans 19 residues. Trimming took 4 bases from V and 3 from J; bases not matched to a gene: 19. Germline-derived CDR1 and CDR2 are MNHEY and SMNVEV (reference sequence). For the CDR3, the DNA is TGTGCCAGCAGTTGGGGGACAGGGCCAGATTGGGGGGGAAACTACGAGCAGTACTTC. Its protein product is CASSWGTGPDWGGNYEQYF.

This chain uses TRBV19 with TRBJ1-1, with D possibly matching TRBD1 (5 bases). V was pared by 3 bases and J by 4 bases, with 12 bases between. This CDR3 has 14 residues. Germline loops: CDR1 LNHDA, CDR2 SQIVND (reference sequence). CDR3 residues: CASSMRDVFTEAFF. Written as DNA, the CDR3 is TGTGCCAGTAGTATGCGGGACGTCTTCACTGAAGCTTTCTTT.

The table lists this clonotype with many counts. This chain joins TRBV28 and TRBJ2-2; perhaps TRBD2 as D (6 bases). V lost 6 bases to trimming and J lost 2 bases, with 7 bases between them. This CDR3 has 13 amino acids. Germline CDR1 is MDHEN and CDR2 is SYDVKM. The CDR3 nucleotides read TGTGCCAGCAGGGAGGGAAACACCGGGGAGCTGTTTTTT. Residues: CASREGNTGELFF.

This clonotype has only one observation. One junction end does not reproduce the germline sequence, and a read error may be involved. The chain recombines TRBV30 with TRBJ2-6; 9 positions match TRBD2. Germline lookup yields CDR1 GTSNPN and CDR2 SVGIG (reference sequence). This CDR3 has 13 residues. The CDR3 DNA reads as TGTGCCTGGACGGCGGGGGGGGTCAACGTCCTGACTTTC. Translation gives CAWTAGGVNVLTF.

This clonotype was seen ten or more times. The rearrangement links TRBV2 to TRBJ2-1, with D uncertain. CDR3 length: 12 amino acids. Trimming took 3 bases from V and 5 from J, leaving 5 bases between them. Germline V CDR1 and CDR2: SNHLY, FYNNEI. The CDR3 is CASSETDNEQFF. In DNA, the CDR3 is TGTGCCAGCAGTGAGACCGACAATGAGCAGTTCTTC.

This clonotype was seen many times. The chain recombines TRBV28 with TRBJ2-1, with TRBD2 matching over 8 bases. Per germline, CDR1 MDHEN and CDR2 SYDVKM. The CDR3 has 14 residues. V lost 3 bases, J lost 4 bases, and 2 bases stayed unmatched. The CDR3 DNA reads as TGTGCCAGCAGTTTCGCGGGGGGTTACAATGAGCAGTTCTTC. Its translation is CASSFAGGYNEQFF.

This clonotype was observed at least ten times. The J gene is TRBJ2-5, the V gene TRBV4-1; D remains unclear. CDR1 MGHRA and CDR2 YSYEKL come from the germline V gene. This CDR3 is built from 14 residues. V gave up 3 bases and J gave up 5 bases, with 13 bases separating them. The CDR3 protein is CASSHPNEAETQYF. In nucleotides, the CDR3 is TGCGCCAGCAGCCACCCAAATGAGGCCGAGACCCAGTACTTC.

There are many counts of this clonotype. The rearrangement links TRBV7-6 to TRBJ1-1, with TRBD1 as a possible D gene (6 bases). CDR1 and CDR2 (germline): SGHVS, FNYEAQ. Trimming cost V 5 bases and J 2 bases, with 15 bases left between them. This CDR3 is built from 15 residues. Written as DNA, the CDR3 is TGTGCCAGCAGCCACGCAGGGACACCAAACACTGAAGCTTTCTTT. Its protein product is CASSHAGTPNTEAFF.

Many counts were recorded for this clonotype. Because it lacks the conserved phenylalanine or tryptophan at the end, this CDR3 is likely a read error. The chain is built from TRBV24-1 and TRBJ1-5; 7 bases map to TRBD1. In germline, CDR1 is KGHDR, CDR2 SFDVKD. The CDR3 covers 14 residues. Trimming took 10 bases from V and 5 from J; bases not matched to a gene: 10. CDR3 nucleotides: TGTGCCACGGGAGGGGACAGCTCCGATCAGCCCCAGCATCTT. Residues: CATGGDSSDQPQHL.

The sample holds a few counts of this clonotype. The CDR3 protein is CATTQGREQFF. The CDR3 DNA follows: TGTGCCACCACCCAGGGTCGTGAGCAGTTCTTC. This chain links TRBV2 with TRBJ2-1, with TRBD1 as a possible D gene (5 bases). Per the germline V gene, CDR1 is SNHLY and CDR2 is FYNNEI. This CDR3 has 11 residues. The V end lost 10 bases, the J end lost 9 bases, and 13 bases lay between the germline ends.

In regard to this clonotype: A read error is possible here, since a much larger clone lies one base away. The chain couples TRBV4-1 to TRBJ2-3; 13 bases map to TRBD2. This CDR3 region has 16 residues. Germline V CDR1 and CDR2: MGHRA, YSYEKL. The CDR3 DNA is TGCGCCAGCAGCTTACGGACTAGCGGGGGAACAGGTACGCAGTATTTT. Translation gives CASSLRTSGGTGTQYF.

Only a few counts were recorded for this clonotype. A much larger clonotype is one base distant, so this may be a read error. V and J are TRBV7-9 and TRBJ1-1; D unresolved. Germline CDR1 is SEHNR and CDR2 is FQNEAQ (reference sequence). The CDR3 extends over 15 amino acids. The V gene lost 1 base and the J gene lost 3 bases, with 12 bases spanning the gap. This CDR3 is CASSLVAAPDTEAFF. The CDR3, as DNA: TGTGCCAGCAGCTTAGTTGCAGCGCCGGACACTGAAGCTTTCTTT.

This clonotype has more than one count but fewer than ten. The chain employs TRBV2 and TRBJ2-3; possible D gene TRBD2, 6 bases. The V gene's germline CDR1 is SNHLY and CDR2 FYNNEI. V lost 4 bases, J lost 3 bases, and 14 bases lay in between. The CDR3 length is 15 residues. For the CDR3, the DNA is TGTGCCAGCAGTGCTACCCCGGGACTTACAGATACGCAGTATTTT. Its translation: CASSATPGLTDTQYF.

In its sample, this clonotype was seen many times. J is TRBJ2-3 and V is TRBV11-2, with D unresolved. Trimming stripped 4 bases from V and 5 bases from J, with 4 bases between. The length of the CDR3 is 11 residues. Germline CDR1 is SGHAT and CDR2 is FQNNGV. CDR3 residues: CASSSRDTQYF. The CDR3, as DNA: TGTGCCAGCAGCTCGAGAGATACGCAGTATTTT.

At least ten counts were recorded for this clonotype. The chain carries TRBV11-2 and TRBJ1-1; D uncertain. Deletions cut 0 bases from V and 1 base from J, with 15 bases between. CDR3 size: 17 residues. The germline V gene encodes CDR1 SGHAT and CDR2 FQNNGV. CDR3 in amino acids: CASSLESARKKNTEAFF. CDR3 DNA: TGTGCCAGCAGCTTAGAGTCTGCCCGAAAAAAGAACACTGAAGCTTTCTTT.

Ten or more counts support this clonotype. The chain is built from TRBV2 and TRBJ2-5; D is possibly TRBD2 (6 bases). Germline V gives CDR1 SNHLY, CDR2 FYNNEI. This CDR3 comprises 17 residues. Trimming shortened V by 8 bases and J by 0 bases, and 22 bases separated the two germline ends. In DNA form, the CDR3 reads TGTGCCAGCCTAAACTCCGGAGGGGCCAGGTACCAAGAGACCCAGTACTTC. Translating gives CASLNSGGARYQETQYF.

This clonotype was seen many times. The chain links TRBV2 to TRBJ1-3; TRBD1 matches at 7 bases. The CDR3 totals 14 residues. Per the germline V gene, CDR1 is SNHLY and CDR2 is FYNNEI. V was clipped by 5 bases and J by 4 bases; unmatched bases: 5. Here the CDR3 DNA reads TGTGCCAGCAGTCCCGTAGGGGGCGGAAACACCATATATTTT. Translation gives CASSPVGGGNTIYF.